The entry below describes one T cell receptor (beta chain). These data belong to a study of T-cell memory formation after mild COVID-19. The wider study: Each donor largely had its own TCR clusters.

V gave up 0 bases and J gave up 3 bases; unmatched junction bases: 7. Germline loops: CDR1 MNHEY, CDR2 SVGAGI. The CDR3 runs 16 residues. A 5'RACE reaction primed in the constant segment made cDNA libraries of TCR alpha and TCR beta, and these carried sample barcodes and UMIs. TCRdb reanalysed the 5' RACE reads using MiXCR and keeps one entry per CDR3 protein. The sample records 400,000 or so distinct CDR3 sequences, 15% to 20% being singletons. The sequence derives from an adult woman who had mild COVID-19 (a few samples of this study predate the infection). Cell type and time point are not known. J is TRBJ2-5 and V is TRBV6-5; 7 bases fit TRBD1. Sequencing input: PBMCs or a T cell subset sorted from them (not recorded which). The CDR3 DNA reads as TGTGCCAGCAGTTACTCGAAGGGACAGCCAAAAGAGACCCAGTACTTC. Translating it yields CASSYSKGQPKETQYF.